This T cell receptor beta chain was identified in a study of T cells in localized non-small cell lung cancer. Findings and limits, study-wide: Exceeding tumor, uninvolved adjacent lung had the highest T cell clonality. Heterogeneity within the tumor remains possible, as just one region underwent sequencing. Those with higher blood T cell density had longer overall survival. Across samples, adjacent lung featured a median roughly 50 of the top 100 tumor clones.

Worth noting for this clone: Its antigen is currently unknown.

Trimming pared 4 bases from V and 3 bases from J, leaving 17 bases between. The CDR3 has 16 residues. Germline V lookup: CDR1 SGHKS, CDR2 YYEKEE (reference sequence). Only in-frame clones appear in the TCRdb table, and some are missing; sequencing was by immunoSEQ multiplex PCR. Of 70,000 to 95,000 clones listed, roughly 91% are singletons. This TCR came from a woman aged 35 to 70 with stage II squamous cell lung carcinoma. The chain joins TRBV5-5 to TRBJ1-5; TRBD1 is a possible D gene (6 bases). The sample here was PBMCs, taken before any cancer treatment. The CDR3 protein is CASSGGQGPYNQPQHF. The CDR3 region has the DNA TGTGCCAGCAGCGGGGGCCAGGGACCCTACAATCAGCCCCAGCATTTT.